The 28 T cell receptor beta chains given below trace back to one sample, sequenced in a study of regulatory T cells in long-lasting Graves disease. Assembly of TCR beta libraries relied on iRepertoire HTBI primers together with Arm-PCR of CDR3 regions. Using its own MiXCR run on the multiplex PCR reads, TCRdb lists one record per CDR3 protein. The table shows hundreds of thousands of distinct CDR3 sequences, with roughly 16% occurring only once. Time point of the sample: newly diagnosed GD, antithyroid drugs for less than 3 months. There was RNA extracted from PBMCs, and the TCR library was made from it. The data were also submitted as part of a second study, on T cells in Graves' hyperthyroidism and ophthalmopathy.

Sequenced here: peripheral blood mononuclear cells (PBMCs), sampled at new diagnosis, from a patient treated with antithyroid drugs. All receptors derive from a woman younger than 45 with Graves disease.

Turning to this clonotype: One end of the junction does not line up with germline, which may come from a read error. The V and J genes are TRBV12-3 or TRBV12-4 and TRBJ2-1, with a weak D call TRBD2 (5 bases). This CDR3 spans 12 amino acids. The CDR3 DNA reads TGTGCCAGCAGTCTAGCTTTCAATGAGCAGTTCTTC. Protein sequence: CASSLAFNEQFF.

This clonotype was seen a handful of times. CDR3 loop: CSSTGSHYEQYF. The CDR3 DNA reads TGCAGTTCTACGGGATCCCATTACGAGCAGTACTTC. The chain combines TRBV20-1 with TRBJ2-7; D might be TRBD2 (5 bases). The CDR3 loop spans 12 amino acids. Germline V gene lookup returns CDR1 DFQATT and CDR2 SNEGSKA (reference sequence). The V end lost 8 bases, the J end lost 4 bases, and 15 bases lay between the germline ends.

This clonotype was found many times. The J gene is TRBJ2-7, the V gene TRBV19, with TRBD2 as a possible D gene (5 bases). Trimming removed 3 bases at V and 0 bases at J, with 9 bases between. In germline, CDR1 is LNHDA, CDR2 SQIVND (reference sequence). The CDR3 spans 14 residues. The CDR3 region is CASSIHSGSYEQYF. The DNA for the CDR3 is TGTGCCAGTAGTATTCACAGCGGCTCCTACGAGCAGTACTTC.

This clonotype was detected only a few times. The chain recombines TRBV9 with TRBJ2-5; D gene unclear. The CDR3 covers 15 residues. The germline V gene has CDR1 SGDLS and CDR2 YYNGEE. Trimming removed 0 bases from V and 2 bases from J, with 11 bases in between. This CDR3 is CASSVAWAKQETQYF. The CDR3 DNA is TGTGCCAGCAGCGTAGCTTGGGCCAAACAAGAGACCCAGTACTTC.

For this clonotype: Just one base apart from a much larger clone, this may be a read error. The chain employs TRBV28 and TRBJ2-7; no clear D gene. CDR1 and CDR2 from the germline V gene are MDHEN and SYDVKM. The length of the CDR3 is 12 residues. DNA for the CDR3: TGTGCCAGTTTGGGGAACTCCTGCGAGCAGTACTTC. It codes for CASLGNSCEQYF. Combining the CDR3 with reference TRBV28 and TRBJ2-7 gives the whole variable domain DVKVTQSSRYLVKRTGEKVFLECVQDMDHENMFWYRQDPGLGLRLIYFSYDVKMKEKGDIPEGYSVSREKKERFSLILESASTNQTSMYLCASLGNSCEQYFGPGTRLTVT.

This clonotype was observed a handful of times. The chain has TRBV30 and TRBJ2-1, with TRBD2 identical over 13 bases. This CDR3 comprises 18 residues. Trimming removed 3 bases from V and 4 bases from J; junction bases left unmatched: 12. The V gene's germline CDR1 is GTSNPN and CDR2 SVGIG (reference sequence). The CDR3 sequence is CAWSVPSPGLAGYNEQFF. CDR3 DNA: TGTGCCTGGAGCGTACCCTCTCCGGGACTAGCGGGGTACAATGAGCAGTTCTTC.

Points on this clonotype: This could be a read error, since a much larger clone is one nucleotide away. The chain employs TRBV10-2 and TRBJ1-1, with 8 bases aligning to TRBD1. This CDR3 is built from 16 residues. Germline V gene sequence: CDR1 WSHSY, CDR2 SAAADI. The CDR3 DNA reads TGCGCCAGCAGTGAGCCTAGACAGGGGAATCGCACTGGAGCTTTCTTT. Translating it yields CASSEPRQGNRTGAFF.

This clonotype was observed many times. J is TRBJ1-1 and V is TRBV12-3 or TRBV12-4; D is unresolved. The CDR3 extends over 14 amino acids. The V gene lost 4 bases and the J gene lost 7 bases, with 16 bases spanning the gap. The CDR3 bases are TGTGCCAGCAGTTCCAGGAGTTCGAGAAGTGAAGCTTTCTTT. It is translated as CASSSRSSRSEAFF.

This clonotype showed up many times. The chain uses TRBV18 and TRBJ1-1, with D possibly being TRBD1 (5 bases). This CDR3 comprises 14 residues. Germline values: CDR1 KGHSH, CDR2 LQKENI. The V end lost 3 bases, the J end lost 0 bases, and 8 bases lay between the germline ends. The CDR3 is CASSPGTLNTEAFF. The CDR3 coding sequence is TGTGCCAGCTCACCGGGGACGTTGAACACTGAAGCTTTCTTT.

This clonotype was seen only a few times. This chain uses TRBV5-1 with TRBJ2-7, with 10 positions matching TRBD1. Losses at the gene ends were 4 bases for V and 3 bases for J; bases not matched to a gene: 7. CDR1 and CDR2 from the germline V gene are SGHRS and YFSETQ. The CDR3 loop spans 15 amino acids. The DNA for the CDR3 is TGCGCCAGCAGCCAGGGGACAGGGGTGGTCTACGAGCAGTACTTC. Translated, it gives CASSQGTGVVYEQYF.

This clonotype was detected ten times or more. The rearrangement uses TRBV2 and TRBJ1-2, with D maybe TRBD1 (5 bases). Germline-derived CDR1 and CDR2 are SNHLY and FYNNEI. V lost 2 bases and J 3 bases, leaving 10 bases between the germline ends. CDR3 length: 14 residues. The CDR3 nucleotides read TGTGCCAGCAGTGAACAGGGAGGTGACTATGGCTACACCTTC. Translation gives CASSEQGGDYGYTF. Variable domain in full (rest from reference TRBV2 and TRBJ1-2): EPEVTQTPSHQVTQMGQEVILRCVPISNHLYFYWYRQILGQKVEFLVSFYNNEISEKSEIFDDQFSVERPDGSNFTLKIRSTKLEDSAMYFCASSEQGGDYGYTFGSGTRLTVV.

This clonotype came up many times. CDR3 region: CSVSGLAGAYEQYF. The CDR3 DNA sequence: TGCAGCGTTTCAGGACTAGCAGGCGCCTACGAGCAGTACTTC. This chain uses TRBV29-1 with TRBJ2-7, with 8 bases fitting TRBD2. The germline V gene has CDR1 SQVTM and CDR2 ANQGSEA. V dropped 5 bases and J dropped 2; count of bases not matched to a gene: 8. The CDR3 covers 14 residues.

V is TRBV27 and J is TRBJ2-7, with 9 positions matching TRBD2. This CDR3 has 14 residues. The trim removed 6 bases at V and 2 bases at J, leaving 5 bases unmatched. From germline, CDR1 is MNHEY and CDR2 SMNVEV (reference sequence). The CDR3 region has the DNA TGTGCCAGCAGCGCGCTAGCGGGGACCTACGAGCAGTACTTC. Translating gives CASSALAGTYEQYF.

This clonotype was seen more than once but under ten times. V gene TRBV3-1 combines with J gene TRBJ2-2; D is unclear. V was pared by 5 bases and J by 3 bases, with 10 bases between. The CDR3 is made up of 14 amino acids. The germline CDR1 and CDR2 sequences are LGHDT and YNNKEL (reference sequence). Here the CDR3 reads CASSFNVDTGELFF. In DNA, the CDR3 is TGTGCCAGCAGCTTTAATGTTGACACCGGGGAGCTGTTTTTT.

Only a few counts were recorded for this clonotype. The chain joins TRBV6-2 or TRBV6-3 to TRBJ1-2; D is unresolved. V lost 7 bases to trimming and J lost 4 bases, with 13 bases between them. From germline, CDR1 is MNHEY and CDR2 SVGEGT. The CDR3 extends over 13 amino acids. The CDR3 DNA reads as TGTGCCAGCAACCGCCCGGGCCTCTATGGCTACACCTTC. This translates into CASNRPGLYGYTF.

The genes are TRBV12-3 or TRBV12-4 and TRBJ2-7; D remains unclear. Trimming shortened V by 5 bases and J by 5 bases, and 13 bases separated the two germline ends. This CDR3 spans 13 amino acids. The CDR3 here is CASSPTAENEQYF. The CDR3 nucleotides read TGTGCCAGCAGTCCCACTGCCGAAAACGAGCAGTACTTC.

In its sample, this clonotype was seen many times. V usage is TRBV20-1 and J usage is TRBJ2-7; D possibly matches TRBD1 or TRBD2 (5 bases each). The CDR3 is 12 residues long. The V gene lost 1 base and the J gene lost 4 bases, with 8 bases spanning the gap. In germline, CDR1 is DFQATT, CDR2 SNEGSKA (reference sequence). The CDR3 DNA is TGCAGTGCTAGAGGAGGGGTTTACGAGCAGTACTTC. It translates to CSARGGVYEQYF.

The chain is built from TRBV5-1 and TRBJ2-5; 12 bases match TRBD2. After removal of 7 bases from V and 5 bases from J, the junction contained 15 bases not matched to a gene. The length of the CDR3 is 17 residues. From germline, CDR1 is SGHRS and CDR2 YFSETQ. This CDR3 reads CASVGGLAGRTRETQYF. The CDR3 DNA reads as TGCGCCAGCGTAGGAGGACTAGCGGGAAGGACGAGGGAGACCCAGTACTTC.

The chain couples TRBV20-1 to TRBJ1-2; D is possibly TRBD1 (6 bases). Per germline, CDR1 DFQATT and CDR2 SNEGSKA (reference sequence). The CDR3 runs 13 residues. Trimming stripped 2 bases from V and 2 bases from J, with 9 bases between. The CDR3 nucleotides are TGCAGTGCTAGACCGACAGGCAACTATGGCTACACCTTC. It is translated as CSARPTGNYGYTF.

This chain connects TRBV9 to TRBJ2-7; a possible D gene is TRBD1 (6 bases). This CDR3 comprises 15 residues. Germline V gene sequence: CDR1 SGDLS, CDR2 YYNGEE. V gave up 0 bases and J gave up 6 bases, with 16 bases separating them. The CDR3 reads CASSVGTGTFAEQYF. The CDR3 nucleotides are TGTGCCAGCAGCGTAGGAACAGGGACGTTCGCCGAGCAGTACTTC.

The table lists this clonotype with many counts. The rearrangement uses TRBV28 and TRBJ1-1; D call uncertain. The CDR3 has 14 amino acids. V lost 3 bases and J 5 bases, leaving 13 bases between the germline ends. CDR1 is MDHEN, CDR2 SYDVKM, per germline. The CDR3 is CASSLAAWRTEAFF. The CDR3 DNA sequence: TGTGCCAGCAGTTTGGCGGCTTGGAGGACTGAAGCTTTCTTT.

This clonotype appeared a few times. The chain links TRBV20-1 to TRBJ2-1, with D perhaps TRBD2 (6 bases). This CDR3 is 14 amino acids long. V was pared by 5 bases and J by 4 bases, with 15 bases between. In germline, CDR1 is DFQATT, CDR2 SNEGSKA (reference sequence). The CDR3 DNA reads as TGCAGTGCTTTAGAGGGAGGCGCGTACAATGAGCAGTTCTTC. Protein product: CSALEGGAYNEQFF.

This clonotype was detected many times. The V and J genes are TRBV27 and TRBJ2-1; the D is unclear. The CDR3 runs to 12 residues. V gave up 8 bases and J gave up 6 bases, with 11 bases separating them. Germline loops: CDR1 MNHEY, CDR2 SMNVEV (reference sequence). This CDR3 is CASAEFGNEQFF. The CDR3 nucleotides are TGTGCCAGCGCCGAGTTCGGCAATGAGCAGTTCTTC.

This clonotype was counted at least ten times. The gene calls are TRBV30 and TRBJ2-1, with TRBD1 as a possible D gene (5 bases). Germline CDR1 and CDR2: GTSNPN and SVGIG (reference sequence). The length of the CDR3 is 12 residues. V lost 2 bases to trimming and J lost 13 bases, with 15 bases between them. CDR3 protein: CAWSHDRAFQFF. The CDR3 nucleotides are TGTGCCTGGAGTCACGACAGAGCGTTTCAGTTCTTC.

This clonotype has at least ten counts. V gene TRBV10-3 combines with J gene TRBJ2-7, with TRBD1 matching over 10 bases. CDR1 is ENHRY, CDR2 SYGVKD, per germline. CDR3 size: 15 residues. The trim removed 2 bases at V and 5 bases at J, leaving 6 bases unmatched. The CDR3 bases are TGTGCCATCAGTGAGGTGGGGACAGGGGTAAACGAGCAGTACTTC. It yields the protein CAISEVGTGVNEQYF.

In this sample, this clonotype turned up a few times. The genes are TRBV27 and TRBJ1-2, with TRBD1 matching over 10 bases. The germline V gene encodes CDR1 MNHEY and CDR2 SMNVEV (reference sequence). The trim removed 6 bases at V and 5 bases at J, leaving 3 bases unmatched. The CDR3 length is 13 residues. The CDR3 sequence is CASRGTGEYGYTF. The CDR3 DNA sequence: TGTGCCAGCAGGGGGACAGGGGAATATGGCTACACCTTC.

The chain links TRBV20-1 to TRBJ2-5; tentatively, D is TRBD1 or TRBD2 (6 bases each). Germline CDR1 is DFQATT and CDR2 is SNEGSKA (reference sequence). Trimming pared 6 bases from V and 4 bases from J, leaving 15 bases between. The CDR3 length is 13 residues. The CDR3 sequence is CSATKGGTETQYF. The CDR3 bases are TGCAGTGCCACCAAGGGGGGCACAGAGACCCAGTACTTC.

The J gene is TRBJ2-6, the V gene TRBV28, with D possibly matching TRBD2 (5 bases). CDR3 size: 18 residues. The V end was cut by 7 bases, the J end by 1 base, with 20 bases between. Germline CDR1 reads MDHEN; CDR2 reads SYDVKM. Here the CDR3 reads CASTPQRARASGANVLTF. CDR3 nucleotides: TGTGCCAGCACCCCTCAAAGGGCGCGGGCGTCTGGGGCCAACGTCCTGACTTTC.